These 16 T cell receptor beta chains came from one sample sequenced in a study of T cells in Graves' hyperthyroidism and ophthalmopathy. Regions amplified from RNA transcripts were the TCR beta CDR3 regions. The TCR CDR3 was amplified in a first-round RT-PCR using the HTBI primer set. TCRdb itself ran the multiplex PCR reads through MiXCR, one entry per CDR3 protein. The data hold 700,000 to 950,000 distinct CDR3 sequences, with around 40% observed a single time. Sample: blood. These receptors all stem from a woman between 40 and 50 years old with Graves' hyperthyroidism.

The genes are TRBV6-5 and TRBJ1-5; D unresolved. The V end was cut by 3 bases, the J end by 7 bases, with 10 bases between. CDR1 and CDR2 (germline): MNHEY, SVGAGI. The CDR3 is 13 residues long. The CDR3 nucleotides are TGTGCCAGCAGTTATTCAGGAAAGCAGCCCCAGCATTTT. Encoded protein: CASSYSGKQPQHF.

About this clonotype itself: At one of its ends the junction is not consistent with the germline gene, which may arise from a read error. The V gene is TRBV10-1, the J gene TRBJ1-1, with a tentative D call TRBD1 (6 bases). The CDR3 spans 13 residues. In germline, CDR1 is WNHNN, CDR2 SYGVQD (reference sequence). CDR3 sequence reads: CASSGSTGTEAFF. CDR3 nucleotide sequence: TGTGCCAGCAGCGGGTCTACAGGGACTGAAGCTTTCTTT.

This clonotype was seen more than once but under ten times. The V gene is TRBV19, the J gene TRBJ2-7; a weak D match, TRBD2 (6 bases). Trimming shortened V by 1 base and J by 1 base, and 8 bases separated the two germline ends. Germline V CDR1 and CDR2: LNHDA, SQIVND (reference sequence). This CDR3 region has 14 residues. The CDR3 is CASSIVAGSYEQYF. The DNA of the CDR3 is TGTGCCAGTAGTATAGTTGCGGGATCCTACGAGCAGTACTTC.

As to this clonotype: A much larger clone sits a single nucleotide away, making a read error possible. The rearrangement joins TRBV9 to TRBJ1-3; no clear D gene. Trimming took off 3 bases at V and 1 base at J, with 17 bases between the two ends. CDR3 length: 17 residues. Germline V gene lookup returns CDR1 SGDLS and CDR2 YYNGEE. Here the CDR3 DNA reads TGTGCCAGCAGCGAAGAGGCAGTCGCCCTTTCTGGAAACACCATATATTTT. Translation gives CASSEEAVALSGNTIYF.

In the case of this clonotype: The junction does not match germline at one end; this may be a read error. This chain links TRBV11-1 with TRBJ2-7; 8 nucleotides match TRBD2. The germline CDR1 and CDR2 sequences are SGHAT and FQDESV (reference sequence). The CDR3 consists of 16 residues. CDR3 DNA sequence: TGCGCCAGCAGCTTTAAGACTAGCGCGGGGGGTTACGAGCAGTACTTC. Protein: CASSFKTSAGGYEQYF.

This clonotype was counted only a few times. The chain is built from TRBV6-6 and TRBJ1-1; 8 bases align to TRBD1. CDR1 is MNHNY and CDR2 is SVGAGI in the germline V gene (reference sequence). This CDR3 comprises 16 residues. Unmatched junction bases numbered 12, after V lost 5 bases and J lost 4 bases. Written as DNA, the CDR3 is TGTGCCAGCAGTGAAGGACAGGGCGGCGTGGGCACTGAAGCTTTCTTT. It is translated as CASSEGQGGVGTEAFF.

This clonotype was picked up a small number of times. The chain carries TRBV4-3 and TRBJ2-2; unclear D gene. V gave up 0 bases and J gave up 7 bases, with 12 bases separating them. The CDR3 totals 15 residues. Per germline, CDR1 LGHNA and CDR2 YSLEER. CDR3: CASSQEGWYGGELFF. The CDR3, as DNA: TGCGCCAGCAGCCAAGAGGGATGGTACGGCGGGGAGCTGTTTTTT.

This rearrangement joins TRBV19 to TRBJ2-5; D gene ambiguous. The J call could be wrong; TRBJ2-1 is a better fit for the DNA end. This CDR3 region has 12 residues. Germline V gene lookup returns CDR1 LNHDA and CDR2 SQIVND (reference sequence). CDR3 sequence: CASSYSVGEQFF. Here the CDR3 DNA reads TGTGCCAGTAGTTACTCGGTGGGTGAGCAGTTCTTC.

This clonotype came up a few times. The rearrangement uses TRBV2 and TRBJ1-2, with 9 bases lining up with TRBD1. In germline, CDR1 is SNHLY, CDR2 FYNNEI. The CDR3 is 15 residues long. V dropped 6 bases and J dropped 2; count of bases not matched to a gene: 7. The CDR3 here is CASRNTGGENYGYTF. CDR3 DNA: TGTGCCAGCAGGAATACAGGGGGCGAGAACTATGGCTACACCTTC.

This clonotype was seen a handful of times. V usage is TRBV10-1 and J usage is TRBJ2-2; the D is unclear. The CDR3 runs 13 residues. Germline CDR1 and CDR2: WNHNN and SYGVQD (reference sequence). Between the trimmed V and J ends, which lost 5 bases and 5 bases, there was a span of 9 bases. DNA of the CDR3: TGCGCCAGCAGTCTGGATTGGACCGGGGAGCTGTTTTTT. This encodes CASSLDWTGELFF.

The J gene is TRBJ1-6, the V gene TRBV7-9, with D possibly matching TRBD1 (5 bases). V was clipped by 6 bases and J by 19 bases, with 28 bases between them. This CDR3 is built from 15 residues. Germline CDR1 SEHNR, CDR2 FQNEAQ (reference sequence). The CDR3 coding sequence is TGTGCCAGCAGGGATGGGACGGGTCATAATTCACCCCCTCACTTT. This encodes CASRDGTGHNSPPHF.

The chain combines TRBV2 with TRBJ2-7; 13 bases match TRBD2. The germline CDR1 and CDR2 sequences are SNHLY and FYNNEI. The CDR3 consists of 19 residues. V gave up 6 bases and J gave up 3 bases; unmatched junction bases: 17. CDR3 residues: CASSYTTGTSGKKSYEQYF. CDR3 DNA sequence: TGTGCCAGCAGCTATACGACCGGGACTAGCGGGAAGAAAAGCTACGAGCAGTACTTC. Complete variable domain (other parts from reference TRBV2 and TRBJ2-7): EPEVTQTPSHQVTQMGQEVILRCVPISNHLYFYWYRQILGQKVEFLVSFYNNEISEKSEIFDDQFSVERPDGSNFTLKIRSTKLEDSAMYFCASSYTTGTSGKKSYEQYFGPGTRLTVT.

This clonotype was detected many times. The chain uses TRBV20-1 and TRBJ1-4, with TRBD1 as a possible D gene (5 bases). Germline CDR1 DFQATT, CDR2 SNEGSKA (reference sequence). V gave up 4 bases and J gave up 5 bases, with 11 bases separating them. This CDR3 spans 13 amino acids. CDR3 sequence: CSAISGFNEKLFF. The CDR3 bases are TGCAGTGCTATATCAGGGTTCAATGAAAAACTGTTTTTT.

This sequence joins TRBV25-1 and TRBJ1-2; D remains unclear. Germline-derived CDR1 and CDR2 are MGHDK and SYGVNS. CDR3 length: 13 amino acids. Deletions cut 4 bases from V and 2 bases from J, with 8 bases between. The CDR3 loop reads CASSGPGNYGYTF. CDR3 sequence (DNA): TGTGCCAGCAGTGGCCCCGGGAACTATGGCTACACCTTC.

The chain carries TRBV6-5 and TRBJ2-7, with D possibly called TRBD1 or TRBD2 (5 bases each). Looked up from germline, CDR1 is MNHEY and CDR2 is SVGAGI. There are 14 residues in the CDR3. The V end was cut by 0 bases, the J end by 5 bases, with 11 bases between. The CDR3 coding sequence is TGTGCCAGCAGTTACTCGGGGGTGCGGCACGAGCAGTACTTC. Its translation is CASSYSGVRHEQYF.

V gene TRBV6-5 combines with J gene TRBJ1-6, with D unclear. CDR3 length: 14 amino acids. The ends were cut back, 6 bases at V and 7 bases at J, with 13 bases in the middle. Per germline, CDR1 MNHEY and CDR2 SVGAGI. CDR3 region: CASRQYRLNSPLHF. The CDR3 coding sequence is TGTGCCAGCAGACAGTACAGATTAAATTCACCCCTCCACTTT.